One sample yielded the 10 T cell receptor beta chains listed below, sequenced in a study of cytomegalovirus exposure and HLA in healthy donors. Primers included in the PCR were 60 Vbeta and 13 Jbeta primers. The repertoire was sequenced with immunoSEQ multiplex PCR; TCRdb's copy has only in-frame clones and lacks some. The sample records approximately 110,000 clones, 75% to 80% being singletons. The sample was PBMCs. All receptors come from a middle-aged man in good health and CMV-seronegative.

This clone was seen a few times. CDR3 sequence: CASCVGQGGTGELFF. CDR3 sequence (DNA): TGTGCCAGCTGTGTGGGACAGGGGGGGACCGGGGAGCTGTTTTTT. V and J are TRBV2 and TRBJ2-2; 11 positions match TRBD1. The CDR3 consists of 15 residues. V lost 8 bases, J lost 5 bases, and 7 bases stayed unmatched. CDR1 SNHLY and CDR2 FYNNEI come from the germline V gene.

The V and J genes are TRBV7-2 and TRBJ2-1; a weak D match, TRBD1 (6 bases). The CDR3 runs to 18 residues. The V gene lost 5 bases and the J gene lost 2 bases, with 22 bases spanning the gap. CDR1 is SGHTA, CDR2 FQGNSA, per germline. The CDR3 DNA is TGTGCCAGCAGCAAAGTCCAGGGGCAGGGAATGGCCTACAATGAGCAGTTCTTC. Protein product: CASSKVQGQGMAYNEQFF.

This clone appeared once. V is TRBV7-2 and J is TRBJ1-2; D may be TRBD1 (6 bases). Deletions cut 5 bases from V and 3 bases from J, with 16 bases between. CDR1 is SGHTA, CDR2 FQGNSA, per germline. There are 15 residues in the CDR3. CDR3 sequence: CASSPEVQGYYGYTF. In nucleotides, the CDR3 is TGTGCCAGCAGCCCCGAGGTCCAGGGGTACTATGGCTACACCTTC.

The chain combines TRBV5-5 with TRBJ1-2, with TRBD1 matching over 12 bases. Germline CDR1 reads SGHKS; CDR2 reads YYEKEE (reference sequence). This CDR3 has 14 amino acids. Trimming took 3 bases from V and 8 from J; bases not matched to a gene: 5. In nucleotides, the CDR3 is TGTGCCAGCAGCTCGGGACAGGGGGCGTTAGGCTACACCTTC. Encoded protein: CASSSGQGALGYTF.

This chain links TRBV6-6 with TRBJ1-1; D ambiguous. Trimming removed 1 base at V and 1 base at J, with 7 bases between. CDR3 size: 14 residues. Germline CDR1 reads MNHNY; CDR2 reads SVGAGI (reference sequence). The CDR3 loop reads CASSYYEGNTEAFF. For the CDR3, the DNA is TGTGCCAGCAGTTACTATGAGGGGAACACTGAAGCTTTCTTT.

This clone occurred a few times. This CDR3 reads CASTPSGTVNTGELFF. The CDR3 DNA is TGTGCCAGCACTCCTTCAGGGACAGTGAACACCGGGGAGCTGTTTTTT. The chain combines TRBV28 with TRBJ2-2, with 7 bases that match TRBD1. There are 16 residues in the CDR3. V trimming: 7 bases; J trimming: 1 base; junction bases outside the gene matches: 9. Germline lookup yields CDR1 MDHEN and CDR2 SYDVKM.

This chain uses TRBV29-1 with TRBJ1-2; 10 nucleotides match TRBD1. From germline, CDR1 is SQVTM and CDR2 ANQGSEA. Losses at the gene ends were 6 bases for V and 12 bases for J; bases not matched to a gene: 10. CDR3 length equals 12 residues. CDR3 bases: TGCAGCGTGTCTCCGGGACAGGGGAGGAACACCTTC. It is translated as CSVSPGQGRNTF.

The chain combines TRBV7-2 with TRBJ1-5; 7 positions agree with TRBD1. With 5 bases clipped from V and 3 bases from J, the junction kept 7 bases outside the gene matches. Germline V gene data show CDR1 as SGHTA and CDR2 as FQGNSA. The CDR3 totals 15 residues. The DNA of the CDR3 is TGTGCCAGCAGCGTGTCCGGGACAGACAATCAGCCCCAGCATTTT. It is translated as CASSVSGTDNQPQHF. Full variable domain (remainder filled in from reference TRBV7-2 and TRBJ1-5): GAGVSQSPSNKVTEKGKDVELRCDPISGHTALYWYRQSLGQGLEFLIYFQGNSAPDKSGLPSDRFSAERTGGSVSTLTIQRTQQEDSAVYLCASSVSGTDNQPQHFGDGTRLSIL.

The chain joins TRBV7-2 to TRBJ1-1; perhaps TRBD1 as D (5 bases). V gave up 5 bases and J gave up 7 bases, with 11 bases separating them. The CDR3 consists of 12 residues. Germline loops: CDR1 SGHTA, CDR2 FQGNSA. The chain's CDR3 is CASSVWGREAFF. CDR3 DNA sequence: TGTGCCAGCAGCGTTTGGGGCCGTGAAGCTTTCTTT.

The chain joins TRBV27 to TRBJ2-1; 8 nucleotides agree with TRBD2. J gave up 6 bases and V 5 bases, and 3 bases lay outside the gene matches. Germline lookup yields CDR1 MNHEY and CDR2 SMNVEV (reference sequence). This CDR3 contains 13 residues. CDR3 bases: TGTGCCAGCAGTCGGGGGGGTATCAATGAGCAGTTCTTC. The encoded protein is CASSRGGINEQFF.